The sequence of this T cell receptor (beta chain) was determined in a study of regulatory T cells in long-lasting Graves disease. Both iRepertoire HTBI primers and Arm-PCR of CDR3 regions were used to build the TCR beta libraries. TCRdb fed the multiplex PCR reads into MiXCR, producing one record per CDR3 protein. The sample gives a few hundred thousand distinct CDR3 sequences, about a sixth of which show up once; approximately 22% is in the top ten. V dropped 3 bases and J dropped 7 bases, with 10 bases sitting between them. Germline V gene sequence: CDR1 DFQATT, CDR2 SNEGSKA (reference sequence). This CDR3 contains 11 residues. The time point here: newly diagnosed GD, antithyroid drugs for less than 3 months. With RNA extracted from PBMCs as input, the TCR library was made. This sample was shared with a second study, whose subject was T cells in Graves' hyperthyroidism and ophthalmopathy.

The rearrangement links TRBV20-1 to TRBJ2-7, with D hard to call. The clonotype comes from a woman under 30 with Graves disease. The input for sequencing was peripheral blood mononuclear cells (PBMCs), taken at new diagnosis, from a patient treated with antithyroid drugs. The DNA for the CDR3 is TGCAGTGCTAGGGACCTCCCGGAGCAGTACTTC. This translates into CSARDLPEQYF.